This T cell receptor beta chain was sequenced during a study of blood T cell repertoires in COVID-19. Original analysis: The assay estimated nucleated cells by amplifying reference gene primers. Repertoires were generated with immunoSEQ multiplex PCR, while TCRdb's copy carries only in-frame clones and drops some. The DNA gave D and trimming, while V, J and clone size come from that table. This sample carries some 250,000 clones, around four fifths of them seen once, and the ten largest clones take 4.2%. V was clipped by 8 bases and J by 5 bases, with 16 bases between them. This CDR3 is built from 13 residues. CDR1 and CDR2 (germline): MNHEY, SVGAGI.

The sample taken for sequencing was peripheral blood. The sequence came from a man aged 60 to 69 with acute or convalescent COVID-19. The gene calls are TRBV6-5 and TRBJ2-7, with D possibly matching TRBD2 (6 bases). In DNA, the CDR3 is TGTGCCAGCCAATGGACCCGCGGGAACGAGCAGTACTTC. It is translated as CASQWTRGNEQYF.